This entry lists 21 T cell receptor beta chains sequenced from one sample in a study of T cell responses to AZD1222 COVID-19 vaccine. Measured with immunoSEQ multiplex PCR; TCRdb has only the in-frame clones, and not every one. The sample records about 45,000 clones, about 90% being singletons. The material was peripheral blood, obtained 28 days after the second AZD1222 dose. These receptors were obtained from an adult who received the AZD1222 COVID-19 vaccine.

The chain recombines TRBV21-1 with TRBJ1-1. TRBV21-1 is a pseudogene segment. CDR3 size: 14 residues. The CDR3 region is CASSKGGGWTEAFF. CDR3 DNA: TGTGCCAGCAGCAAAGGAGGTGGTTGGACTGAAGCTTTCTTT.

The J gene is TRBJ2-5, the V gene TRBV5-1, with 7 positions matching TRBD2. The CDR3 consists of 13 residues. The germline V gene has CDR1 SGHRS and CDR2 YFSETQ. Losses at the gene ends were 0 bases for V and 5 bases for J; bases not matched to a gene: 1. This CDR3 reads CASSLASGETQYF. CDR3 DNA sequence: TGCGCCAGCAGCTTGGCTAGCGGCGAGACCCAGTACTTC. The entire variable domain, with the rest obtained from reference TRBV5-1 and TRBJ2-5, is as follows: KAGVTQTPRYLIKTRGQQVTLSCSPISGHRSVSWYQQTPGQGLQFLFEYFSETQRNKGNFPGRFSGRQFSNSRSEMNVSTLELGDSALYLCASSLASGETQYFGPGTRLLVL.

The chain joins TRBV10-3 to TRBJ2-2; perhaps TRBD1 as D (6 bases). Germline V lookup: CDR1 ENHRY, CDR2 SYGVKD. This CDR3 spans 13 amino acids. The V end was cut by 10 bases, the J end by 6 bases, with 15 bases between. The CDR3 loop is CANQVGGSGELFF. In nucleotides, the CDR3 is TGTGCCAACCAAGTAGGGGGATCCGGGGAGCTGTTTTTT.

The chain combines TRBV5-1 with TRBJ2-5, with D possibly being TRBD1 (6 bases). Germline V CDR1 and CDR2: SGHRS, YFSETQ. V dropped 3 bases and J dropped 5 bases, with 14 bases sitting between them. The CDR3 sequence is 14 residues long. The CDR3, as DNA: TGCGCCAGCAGCTATTCAGGGGCAGGGGAGACCCAGTACTTC. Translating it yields CASSYSGAGETQYF.

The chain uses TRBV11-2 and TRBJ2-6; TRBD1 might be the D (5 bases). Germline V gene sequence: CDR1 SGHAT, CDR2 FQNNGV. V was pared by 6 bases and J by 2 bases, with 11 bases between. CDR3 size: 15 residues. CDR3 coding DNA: TGTGCCAGCAGAAAAGGGGTCCCTGGGGCCAACGTCCTGACTTTC. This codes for CASRKGVPGANVLTF.

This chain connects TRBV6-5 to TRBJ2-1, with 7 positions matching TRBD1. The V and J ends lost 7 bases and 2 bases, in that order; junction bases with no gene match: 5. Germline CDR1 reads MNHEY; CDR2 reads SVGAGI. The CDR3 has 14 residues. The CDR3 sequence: CASTLTGPYNEQFF. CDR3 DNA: TGTGCCAGCACCCTGACAGGGCCCTACAATGAGCAGTTCTTC.

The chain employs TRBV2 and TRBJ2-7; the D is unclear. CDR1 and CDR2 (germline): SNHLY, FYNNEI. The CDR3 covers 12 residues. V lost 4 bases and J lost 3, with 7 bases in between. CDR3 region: CASSGLNYEQYF. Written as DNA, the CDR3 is TGTGCCAGCAGTGGACTGAACTACGAGCAGTACTTC.

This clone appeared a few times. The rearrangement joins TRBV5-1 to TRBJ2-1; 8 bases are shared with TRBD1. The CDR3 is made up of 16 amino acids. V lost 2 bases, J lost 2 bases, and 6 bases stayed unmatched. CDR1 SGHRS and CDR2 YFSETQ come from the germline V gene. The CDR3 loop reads CASSFDRGNTYNEQFF. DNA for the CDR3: TGCGCCAGCAGCTTTGACAGGGGAAACACCTACAATGAGCAGTTCTTC. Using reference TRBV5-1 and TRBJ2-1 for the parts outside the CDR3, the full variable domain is KAGVTQTPRYLIKTRGQQVTLSCSPISGHRSVSWYQQTPGQGLQFLFEYFSETQRNKGNFPGRFSGRQFSNSRSEMNVSTLELGDSALYLCASSFDRGNTYNEQFFGPGTRLTVL.

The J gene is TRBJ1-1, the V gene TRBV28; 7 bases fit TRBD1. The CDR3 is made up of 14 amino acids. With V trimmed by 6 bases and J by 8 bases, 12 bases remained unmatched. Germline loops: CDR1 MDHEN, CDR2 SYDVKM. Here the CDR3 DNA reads TGTGCCAGCAGGCCCGGGACAGCGGGCGCGGAAGCTTTCTTT. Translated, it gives CASRPGTAGAEAFF.

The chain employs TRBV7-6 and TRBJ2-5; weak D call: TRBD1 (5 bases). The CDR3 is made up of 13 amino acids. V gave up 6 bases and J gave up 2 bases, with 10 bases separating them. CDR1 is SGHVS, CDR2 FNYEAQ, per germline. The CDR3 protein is CASSSQGQETQYF. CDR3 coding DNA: TGTGCCAGCAGTTCCCAGGGTCAAGAGACCCAGTACTTC. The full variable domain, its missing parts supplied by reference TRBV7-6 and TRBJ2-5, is GAGVSQSPRYKVTKRGQDVALRCDPISGHVSLYWYRQALGQGPEFLTYFNYEAQQDKSGLPNDRFSAERPEGSISTLTIQRTEQRDSAMYRCASSSQGQETQYFGPGTRLLVL.

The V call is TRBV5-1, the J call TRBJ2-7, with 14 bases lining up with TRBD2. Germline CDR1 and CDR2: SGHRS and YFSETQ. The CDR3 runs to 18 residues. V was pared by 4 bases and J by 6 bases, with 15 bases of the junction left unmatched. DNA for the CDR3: TGCGCCAGCAGCGCGCAGACTAGCGGGAGGGCCTTTTCGTCCGAGCAGTACTTC. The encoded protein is CASSAQTSGRAFSSEQYF.

The CDR3 loop reads CASSLEVAGVGEQFF. The CDR3 region has the DNA TGCGCCAGCAGCTTGGAGGTAGCGGGAGTAGGTGAGCAGTTCTTC. This chain links TRBV5-1 with TRBJ2-1, with TRBD2 identical over 9 bases. The CDR3 length is 15 residues. The junction had 7 bases not matched to a gene; V was cut back by 0 bases and J by 9 bases. The germline V gene has CDR1 SGHRS and CDR2 YFSETQ.

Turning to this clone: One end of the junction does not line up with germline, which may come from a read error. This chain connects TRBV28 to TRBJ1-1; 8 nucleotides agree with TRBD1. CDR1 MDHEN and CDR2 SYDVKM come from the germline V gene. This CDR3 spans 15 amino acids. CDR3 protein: CAGSPQGGVFTEAFF. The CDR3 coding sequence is TGTGCCGGCAGCCCACAGGGGGGGGTGTTCACTGAAGCTTTCTTT.

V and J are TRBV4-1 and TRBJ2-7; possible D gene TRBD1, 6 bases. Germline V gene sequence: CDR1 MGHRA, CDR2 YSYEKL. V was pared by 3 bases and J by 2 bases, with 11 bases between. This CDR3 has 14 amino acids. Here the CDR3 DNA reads TGCGCCAGCAGCCACGGGACATTTACCTACGAGCAGTACTTC. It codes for CASSHGTFTYEQYF.

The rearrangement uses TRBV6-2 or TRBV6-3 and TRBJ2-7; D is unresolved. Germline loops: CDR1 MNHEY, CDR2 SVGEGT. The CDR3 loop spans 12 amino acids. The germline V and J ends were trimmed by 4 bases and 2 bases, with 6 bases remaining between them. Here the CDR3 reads CASSFPTYEQYF. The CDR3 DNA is TGTGCCAGCAGTTTTCCGACCTACGAGCAGTACTTC.

Here the CDR3 DNA reads TGTGCCAGCAGCTCCAGCGGGGCAACTAATGAAAAACTGTTTTTT. Translation gives CASSSSGATNEKLFF. The chain recombines TRBV7-2 with TRBJ1-4; D is unclear. Per the germline V gene, CDR1 is SGHTA and CDR2 is FQGNSA. The V gene lost 4 bases and the J gene lost 0 bases, with 9 bases spanning the gap. The CDR3 is 15 amino acids.

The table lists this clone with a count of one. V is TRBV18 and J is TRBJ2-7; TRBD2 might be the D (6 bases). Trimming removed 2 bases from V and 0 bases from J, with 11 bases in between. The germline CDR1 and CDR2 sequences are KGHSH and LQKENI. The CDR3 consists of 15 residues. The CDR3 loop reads CASSPWRDRSYEQYF. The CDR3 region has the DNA TGTGCCAGCTCACCATGGCGGGACCGCTCCTACGAGCAGTACTTC.

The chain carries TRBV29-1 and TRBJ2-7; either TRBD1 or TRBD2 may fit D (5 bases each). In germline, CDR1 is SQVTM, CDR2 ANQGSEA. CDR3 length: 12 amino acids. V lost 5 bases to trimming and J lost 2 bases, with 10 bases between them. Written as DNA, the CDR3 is TGCAGCGTTCGCTGGGGACCCTACGAGCAGTACTTC. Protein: CSVRWGPYEQYF.

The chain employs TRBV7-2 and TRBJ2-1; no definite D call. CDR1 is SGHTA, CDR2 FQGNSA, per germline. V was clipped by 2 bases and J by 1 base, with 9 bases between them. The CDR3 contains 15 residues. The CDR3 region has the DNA TGTGCCAGCAGCTTAAATCTGATTTCCTACAATGAGCAGTTCTTC. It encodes CASSLNLISYNEQFF.

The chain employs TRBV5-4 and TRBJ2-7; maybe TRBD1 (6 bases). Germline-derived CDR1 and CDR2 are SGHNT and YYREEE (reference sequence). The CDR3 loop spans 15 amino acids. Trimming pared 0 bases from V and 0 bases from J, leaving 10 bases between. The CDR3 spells CASSLGGHDSYEQYF. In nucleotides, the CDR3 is TGTGCCAGCAGCTTGGGGGGACACGACTCCTACGAGCAGTACTTC.

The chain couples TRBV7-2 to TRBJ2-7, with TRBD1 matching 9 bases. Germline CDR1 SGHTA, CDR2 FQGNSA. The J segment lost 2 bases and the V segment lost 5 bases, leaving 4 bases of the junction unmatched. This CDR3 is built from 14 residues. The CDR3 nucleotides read TGTGCCAGCAGCGATGACAGGGGGGCCTACGAGCAGTACTTC. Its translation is CASSDDRGAYEQYF.